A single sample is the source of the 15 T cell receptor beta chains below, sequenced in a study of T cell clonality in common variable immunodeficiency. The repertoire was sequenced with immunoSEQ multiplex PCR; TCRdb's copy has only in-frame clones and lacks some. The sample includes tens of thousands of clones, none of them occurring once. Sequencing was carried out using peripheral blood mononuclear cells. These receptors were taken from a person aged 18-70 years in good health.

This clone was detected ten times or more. The CDR3 protein is CATSNERLANLGGTQYF. The sequenced CDR3 bases are TGTGCCACCAGCAACGAAAGACTCGCGAACCTGGGGGGTACG. This chain connects TRBV15 to TRBJ2-3, with TRBD2 as a possible D gene (6 bases). The read is 3 residues too short to cover the CDR3 end, so that end is filled in from the germline J gene. CDR3 length: 17 amino acids. Trimming took off 4 bases at V and 8 bases at J, with 25 bases between the two ends. The V gene's germline CDR1 is LNHNV and CDR2 YYDKDF (reference sequence). The entire variable domain, with the rest obtained from reference TRBV15 and TRBJ2-3, is as follows: DAMVIQNPRYQVTQFGKPVTLSCSQTLNHNVMYWYQQKSSQAPKLLFHYYDKDFNNEADTPDNFQSRRPNTSFCFLDIRSPGLGDTAMYLCATSNERLANLGGTQYFGPGTRLTVL.

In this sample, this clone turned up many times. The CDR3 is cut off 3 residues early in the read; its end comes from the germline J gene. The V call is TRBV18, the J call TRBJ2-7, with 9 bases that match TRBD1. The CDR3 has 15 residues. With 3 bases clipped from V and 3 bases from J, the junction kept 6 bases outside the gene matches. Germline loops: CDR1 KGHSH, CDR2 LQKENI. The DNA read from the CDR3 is TGTGCCAGCTCACCCTACGGGACAGGGCGCTACGAG. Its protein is CASSPYGTGRYE. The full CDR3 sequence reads CASSPYGTGRYEQYF.

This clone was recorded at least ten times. The CDR3 reads CASSLGGGEQFF. Partial CDR3 DNA: TGTGCCAGCAGCTTGGGAGGTGGTGAG. The rearrangement joins TRBV5-6 to TRBJ2-1; D call uncertain. The observed sequence ends 3 residues before the CDR3 terminus, with the missing tail filled in from the germline J gene. CDR1 and CDR2 from the germline V gene are SGHDT and YYEEEE. The CDR3 contains 12 residues. V was clipped by 0 bases and J by 9 bases, with 7 bases between them.

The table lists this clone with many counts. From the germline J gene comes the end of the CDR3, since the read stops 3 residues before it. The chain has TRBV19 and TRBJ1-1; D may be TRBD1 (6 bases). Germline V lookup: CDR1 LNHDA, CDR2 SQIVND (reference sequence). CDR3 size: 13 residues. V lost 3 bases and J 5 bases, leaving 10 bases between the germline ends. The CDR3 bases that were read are TGTGCCAGTAGTATGAGACAGGATACTGAA. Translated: CASSMRQDTE. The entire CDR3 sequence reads CASSMRQDTEAFF.

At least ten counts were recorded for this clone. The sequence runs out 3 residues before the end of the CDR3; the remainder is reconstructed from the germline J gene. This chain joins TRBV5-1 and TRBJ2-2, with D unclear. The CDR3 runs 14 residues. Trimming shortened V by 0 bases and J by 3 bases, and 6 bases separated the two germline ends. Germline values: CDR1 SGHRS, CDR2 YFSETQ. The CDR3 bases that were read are TGCGCCAGCAGCTTGGGTCCGGACACCGGGGAG. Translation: CASSLGPDTGE. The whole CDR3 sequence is CASSLGPDTGELFF.

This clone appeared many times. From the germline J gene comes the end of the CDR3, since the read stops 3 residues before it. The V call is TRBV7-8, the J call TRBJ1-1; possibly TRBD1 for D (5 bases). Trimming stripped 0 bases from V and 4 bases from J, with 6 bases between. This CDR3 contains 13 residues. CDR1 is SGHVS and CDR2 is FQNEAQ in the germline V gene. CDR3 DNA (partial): TGTGCCAGCAGCTTAGCAGACAGCACTGAA. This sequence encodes CASSLADSTE. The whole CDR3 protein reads CASSLADSTEAFF.

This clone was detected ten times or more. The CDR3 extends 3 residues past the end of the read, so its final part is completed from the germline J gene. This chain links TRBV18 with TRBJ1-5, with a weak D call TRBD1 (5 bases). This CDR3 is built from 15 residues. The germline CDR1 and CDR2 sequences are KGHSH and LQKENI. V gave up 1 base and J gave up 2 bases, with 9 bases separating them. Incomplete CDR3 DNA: TGTGCCAGCTCACCACTTCCGACAGGCAATCAGCCC. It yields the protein CASSPLPTGNQP. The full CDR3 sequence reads CASSPLPTGNQPQHF.

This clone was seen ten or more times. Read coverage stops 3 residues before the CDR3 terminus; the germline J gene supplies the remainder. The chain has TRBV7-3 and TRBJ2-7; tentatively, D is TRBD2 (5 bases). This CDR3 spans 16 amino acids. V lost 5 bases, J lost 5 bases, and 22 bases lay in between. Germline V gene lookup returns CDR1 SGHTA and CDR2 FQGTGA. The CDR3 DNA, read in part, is TGTGCCAGCAGCCACCCGGGGATAGTTCATCGGAACGAG. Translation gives CASSHPGIVHRNE. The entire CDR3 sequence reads CASSHPGIVHRNEQYF.

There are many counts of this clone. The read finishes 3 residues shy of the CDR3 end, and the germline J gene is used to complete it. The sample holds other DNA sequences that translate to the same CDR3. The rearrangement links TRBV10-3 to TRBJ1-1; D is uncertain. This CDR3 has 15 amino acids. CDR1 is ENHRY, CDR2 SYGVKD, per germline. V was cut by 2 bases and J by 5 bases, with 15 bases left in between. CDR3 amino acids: CAISERPGSGTEAFF. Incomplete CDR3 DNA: TGTGCCATCAGTGAGAGGCCGGGGTCAGGAACTGAA.

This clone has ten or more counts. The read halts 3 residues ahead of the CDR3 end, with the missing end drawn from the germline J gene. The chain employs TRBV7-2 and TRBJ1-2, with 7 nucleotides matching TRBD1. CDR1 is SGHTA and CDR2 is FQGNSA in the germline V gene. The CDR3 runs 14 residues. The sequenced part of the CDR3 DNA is TGTGCCAGCAGCTTAGCGGTACAGGGGAGGGGC. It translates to CASSLAVQGRG. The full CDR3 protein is CASSLAVQGRGYTF.

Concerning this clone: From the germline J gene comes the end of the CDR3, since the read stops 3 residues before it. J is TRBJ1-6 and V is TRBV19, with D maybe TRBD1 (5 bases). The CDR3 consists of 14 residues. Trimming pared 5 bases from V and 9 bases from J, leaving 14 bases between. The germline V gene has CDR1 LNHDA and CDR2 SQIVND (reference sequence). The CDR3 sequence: CASSAQGSGSPLHF. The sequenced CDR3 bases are TGTGCCAGTAGTGCCCAGGGATCGGGTTCACCC.

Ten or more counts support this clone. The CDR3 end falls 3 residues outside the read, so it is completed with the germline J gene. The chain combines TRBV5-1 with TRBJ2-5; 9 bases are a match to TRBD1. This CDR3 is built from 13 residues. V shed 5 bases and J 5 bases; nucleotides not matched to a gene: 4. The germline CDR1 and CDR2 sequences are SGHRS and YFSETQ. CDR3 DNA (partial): TGCGCCAGCAGGCGACAGGGGGAGGAGACC. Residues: CASRRQGEET. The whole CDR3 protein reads CASRRQGEETQYF. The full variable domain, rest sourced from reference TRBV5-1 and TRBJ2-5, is KAGVTQTPRYLIKTRGQQVTLSCSPISGHRSVSWYQQTPGQGLQFLFEYFSETQRNKGNFPGRFSGRQFSNSRSEMNVSTLELGDSALYLCASRRQGEETQYFGPGTRLLVL.

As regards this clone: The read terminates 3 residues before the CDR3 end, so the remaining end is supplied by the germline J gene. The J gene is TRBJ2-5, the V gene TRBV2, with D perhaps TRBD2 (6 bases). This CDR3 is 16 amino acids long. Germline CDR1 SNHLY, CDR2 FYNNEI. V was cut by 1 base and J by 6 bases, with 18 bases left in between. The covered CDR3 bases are TGTGCCAGCAGTGAAGGCAGTCCGGGGAGGAATAAGACC. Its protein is CASSEGSPGRNKT. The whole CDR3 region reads CASSEGSPGRNKTQYF.

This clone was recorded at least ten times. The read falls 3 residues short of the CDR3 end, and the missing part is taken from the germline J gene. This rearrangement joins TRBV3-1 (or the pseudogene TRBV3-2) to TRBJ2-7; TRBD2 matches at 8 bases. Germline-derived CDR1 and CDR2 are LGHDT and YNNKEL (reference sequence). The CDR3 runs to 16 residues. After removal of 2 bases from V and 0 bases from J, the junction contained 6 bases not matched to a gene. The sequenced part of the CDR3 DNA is TGTGCCAGCAGCCAATACTCACTAGCGGACTCCTACGAG. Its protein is CASSQYSLADSYE. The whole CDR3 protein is CASSQYSLADSYEQYF.

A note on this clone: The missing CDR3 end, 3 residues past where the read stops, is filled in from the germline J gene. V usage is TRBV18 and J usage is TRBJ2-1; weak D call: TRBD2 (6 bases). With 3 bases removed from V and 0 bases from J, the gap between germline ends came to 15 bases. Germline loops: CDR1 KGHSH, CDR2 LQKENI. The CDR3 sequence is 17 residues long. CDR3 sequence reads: CASSPRPRGSSYNEQFF. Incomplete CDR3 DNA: TGTGCCAGCTCACCCAGGCCACGGGGGAGCTCCTACAATGAG. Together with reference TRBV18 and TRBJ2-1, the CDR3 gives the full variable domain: NAGVMQNPRHLVRRRGQEARLRCSPMKGHSHVYWYRQLPEEGLKFMVYLQKENIIDESGMPKERFSAEFPKEGPSILRIQQVVRGDSAAYFCASSPRPRGSSYNEQFFGPGTRLTVL.